These 24 T cell receptor beta chains share one sample of origin, sequenced in a study of T cells in Graves' hyperthyroidism and ophthalmopathy. The CDR3 regions of TCR beta were amplified from RNA transcripts. HTBI primers were the set used in a first-round RT-PCR of the TCR CDR3. TCRdb independently ran MiXCR on the multiplex PCR reads; one entry per CDR3 protein. The profile covers some 650,000 distinct CDR3 sequences, with more than 15% appearing a single time and around 3.3% taken by the ten largest. Sequencing was done on a sample of blood. The receptors here all came from a woman between 40 and 50 years old with Graves' ophthalmopathy.

In the case of this clonotype: Just one base apart from a much larger clone, this may be a read error. The chain couples TRBV27 to TRBJ2-7; a weak D match, TRBD1 (6 bases). There are 13 residues in the CDR3. CDR1 is MNHEY and CDR2 is SMNVEV in the germline V gene (reference sequence). The CDR3 sequence: CASKQGFSYGQYF. DNA for the CDR3: TGTGCCAGCAAACAGGGTTTCTCCTACGGGCAGTACTTC.

The J gene is TRBJ2-1, the V gene TRBV6-5; either TRBD1 or TRBD2 may fit D (5 bases each). V lost 0 bases to trimming and J lost 6 bases, with 12 bases between them. The CDR3 is made up of 15 amino acids. The V gene's germline CDR1 is MNHEY and CDR2 SVGAGI. The CDR3 nucleotides are TGTGCCAGCAGTTACTCTAGTTGGGGGATCAATGAGCAGTTCTTC. This sequence encodes CASSYSSWGINEQFF.

V gene TRBV5-1 combines with J gene TRBJ2-7; TRBD1 agrees at 9 bases. With 5 bases clipped from V and 3 bases from J, the junction kept 12 bases outside the gene matches. Germline CDR1 and CDR2: SGHRS and YFSETQ. The CDR3 spans 16 residues. This chain's CDR3 is CASSGGQGLAGYEQYV. For the CDR3, the DNA is TGCGCCAGCAGTGGGGGACAGGGCCTGGCGGGCTACGAGCAGTACGTC.

This clonotype showed up just a few times. J is TRBJ1-1 and V is TRBV28; perhaps TRBD1 as D (6 bases). The V gene lost 8 bases and the J gene lost 6 bases, with 19 bases spanning the gap. In germline, CDR1 is MDHEN, CDR2 SYDVKM. The CDR3 runs to 14 residues. In nucleotides, the CDR3 is TGTGCCAGCTTAGAGGGGGGCCGGGAACCTGAAGCTTTCTTT. Translation gives CASLEGGREPEAFF.

The rearrangement uses TRBV7-2 and TRBJ1-3; D is unresolved. The CDR3 runs 16 residues. V was cut by 7 bases and J by 0 bases, with 16 bases left in between. In germline, CDR1 is SGHTA, CDR2 FQGNSA. The CDR3 DNA reads as TGTGCCAGCACCTCGGGTGACTTTCTCTCTGGAAACACCATATATTTT. Translating it yields CASTSGDFLSGNTIYF.

The sample holds many counts of this clonotype. The chain couples TRBV28 to TRBJ2-7, with 10 bases fitting TRBD2. Germline values: CDR1 MDHEN, CDR2 SYDVKM. J was trimmed by 5 bases and V by 9 bases; bases with no gene match: 10. The CDR3 totals 14 residues. Here the CDR3 DNA reads TGTGCCAGTACCCCCGGGACTAGCGAAAACGAGCAGTACTTC. It yields the protein CASTPGTSENEQYF.

This clonotype was seen ten or more times. The V gene is TRBV5-1, the J gene TRBJ2-1, with 7 nucleotides matching TRBD2. CDR3 length: 14 residues. Trimming took 4 bases from V and 7 from J; bases not matched to a gene: 8. Germline V lookup: CDR1 SGHRS, CDR2 YFSETQ. The CDR3 DNA reads as TGCGCCAGCAGCCTGTTTTGGGGGGGGAATGAGCAGTTCTTC. This encodes CASSLFWGGNEQFF. The entire variable domain, with the rest obtained from reference TRBV5-1 and TRBJ2-1, is as follows: KAGVTQTPRYLIKTRGQQVTLSCSPISGHRSVSWYQQTPGQGLQFLFEYFSETQRNKGNFPGRFSGRQFSNSRSEMNVSTLELGDSALYLCASSLFWGGNEQFFGPGTRLTVL.

Ten or more counts support this clonotype. The chain has TRBV6-1 and TRBJ2-7; D is perhaps TRBD2 (5 bases). Germline V gives CDR1 MNHNS, CDR2 SASEGT. This CDR3 spans 15 amino acids. Deletions cut 5 bases from V and 0 bases from J, with 14 bases between. The CDR3 region has the DNA TGTGCCAGCAGTTCCCGGAGGACGGACTCCTACGAGCAGTACTTC. It specifies CASSSRRTDSYEQYF.

At least ten counts were recorded for this clonotype. The chain has TRBV12-3 or TRBV12-4 and TRBJ1-1; TRBD1 matches 8 bases. The junction had 7 bases not matched to a gene; V was cut back by 6 bases and J by 1 base. This CDR3 comprises 15 residues. CDR3 sequence reads: CASSRQGTANTEAFF. CDR3 DNA sequence: TGTGCCAGCAGCCGACAGGGGACCGCGAACACTGAAGCTTTCTTT.

This clonotype was picked up many times. V gene TRBV11-2 combines with J gene TRBJ2-1, with TRBD2 matching 9 bases. V was clipped by 5 bases and J by 6 bases; unmatched bases: 8. Germline loops: CDR1 SGHAT, CDR2 FQNNGV. The CDR3 has 15 amino acids. CDR3 in DNA: TGTGCCAGCAGCAAACGACTAGCGGAGGGCAATGAGCAGTTCTTC. Residues: CASSKRLAEGNEQFF. Full variable domain (missing parts from reference TRBV11-2 and TRBJ2-1): EAGVAQSPRYKIIEKRQSVAFWCNPISGHATLYWYQQILGQGPKLLIQFQNNGVVDDSQLPKDRFSAERLKGVDSTLKIQPAKLEDSAVYLCASSKRLAEGNEQFFGPGTRLTVL.

This clonotype was recorded a few times. V usage is TRBV5-8 and J usage is TRBJ2-3; possibly TRBD1 or TRBD2 for D (5 bases each). The CDR3 has 16 residues. The germline V gene has CDR1 SGHTS and CDR2 YDEGEE. V was trimmed by 6 bases and J by 2 bases, leaving 19 bases between them. CDR3 DNA sequence: TGTGCCAGCACCGCTTTCGGGACCTCCCTCACAGATACGCAGTATTTT. Its translation: CASTAFGTSLTDTQYF. Variable domain in full (rest from reference TRBV5-8 and TRBJ2-3): EAGVTQSPTHLIKTRGQQATLRCSPISGHTSVYWYQQALGLGLQFLLWYDEGEERNRGNFPPRFSGRQFPNYSSELNVNALELEDSALYLCASTAFGTSLTDTQYFGPGTRLTVL.

This clonotype was observed many times. V gene TRBV6-1 combines with J gene TRBJ2-7, with TRBD1 as a possible D gene (5 bases). This CDR3 has 13 residues. CDR1 is MNHNS, CDR2 SASEGT, per germline. Deletions cut 2 bases from V and 4 bases from J, with 9 bases between. DNA for the CDR3: TGTGCCAGCAGTGAAACCAGGGATTACGAGCAGTACTTC. Its translation: CASSETRDYEQYF.

V is TRBV6-1 and J is TRBJ2-7; possibly TRBD1 for D (6 bases). V was clipped by 3 bases and J by 5 bases, with 17 bases between them. CDR1 and CDR2 (germline): MNHNS, SASEGT. This CDR3 comprises 15 residues. For the CDR3, the DNA is TGTGCCAGCAGTGATCAGGGGTCCCACAAGGACGAGCAGTACTTC. Its translation: CASSDQGSHKDEQYF.

About this clonotype itself: One base away lies a much larger clone, so this may be a sequencing read error. CDR3 nucleotide sequence: TGTGCCAGCAGTTTGGGACAGGGGAACAACAATGAGCAGTTCTTC. Translating gives CASSLGQGNNNEQFF. The V gene is TRBV12-3 or TRBV12-4, the J gene TRBJ2-1; 10 bases agree with TRBD1. With V trimmed by 3 bases and J by 5 bases, 4 bases remained unmatched. This CDR3 is 15 amino acids long.

In this sample, this clonotype turned up many times. The V and J genes are TRBV9 and TRBJ2-1, with 7 nucleotides matching TRBD2. CDR1 SGDLS and CDR2 YYNGEE come from the germline V gene. This CDR3 is built from 15 residues. Trimming cost V 0 bases and J 0 bases; bases outside gene matches: 0. The CDR3 DNA sequence: TGTGCCAGCAGCGTAGCGGGAGGCTCCTACAATGAGCAGTTCTTC. It yields the protein CASSVAGGSYNEQFF.

This clonotype was seen a few times. The chain combines TRBV24-1 with TRBJ2-6; D uncertain. The length of the CDR3 is 15 residues. Germline lookup yields CDR1 KGHDR and CDR2 SFDVKD. Trimming pared 2 bases from V and 0 bases from J, leaving 4 bases between. CDR3 coding DNA: TGTGCCACCAGTGATTGGGGCTCTGGGGCCAACGTCCTGACTTTC. This codes for CATSDWGSGANVLTF.

The genes are TRBV10-2 and TRBJ2-3; 9 positions agree with TRBD2. Germline V gene data show CDR1 as WSHSY and CDR2 as SAAADI. This CDR3 contains 16 residues. The trim removed 7 bases at V and 0 bases at J, leaving 8 bases unmatched. In DNA form, the CDR3 reads TGCGCCAGCATTTACCTAAGCGGGGGGAGCACAGATACGCAGTATTTT. Its protein product is CASIYLSGGSTDTQYF.

Only a few counts were recorded for this clonotype. The CDR3 loop reads CASSSTGGLTDTQYF. CDR3 DNA sequence: TGCGCCAGCAGTTCGACAGGGGGACTCACAGATACGCAGTATTTT. The V and J genes are TRBV5-1 and TRBJ2-3; 9 bases agree with TRBD1. CDR3 size: 15 residues. V shed 5 bases, J shed 2 bases, and the junction held 6 bases outside the gene matches. Germline lookup yields CDR1 SGHRS and CDR2 YFSETQ. Full variable domain (rest looked up from reference TRBV5-1 and TRBJ2-3): KAGVTQTPRYLIKTRGQQVTLSCSPISGHRSVSWYQQTPGQGLQFLFEYFSETQRNKGNFPGRFSGRQFSNSRSEMNVSTLELGDSALYLCASSSTGGLTDTQYFGPGTRLTVL.

Many counts were recorded for this clonotype. This chain joins TRBV2 and TRBJ2-7; D call uncertain. The germline V and J ends were trimmed by 1 base and 1 base, with 17 bases remaining between them. CDR1 and CDR2 (germline): SNHLY, FYNNEI. The CDR3 covers 17 residues. CDR3 DNA sequence: TGTGCCAGCAGTGAAGGTACAGCGCCAGGAATTTCCTACGAGCAGTACTTC. Translating gives CASSEGTAPGISYEQYF.

At least ten counts were recorded for this clonotype. The chain links TRBV18 to TRBJ1-5; 7 bases are shared with TRBD1. Germline V CDR1 and CDR2: KGHSH, LQKENI. CDR3 length: 14 residues. V was pared by 1 base and J by 6 bases, with 3 bases of the junction left unmatched. CDR3 bases: TGTGCCAGCTCACCACAGGGGGCCCTTCAGCCCCAGCATTTT. Its protein is CASSPQGALQPQHF.

A few counts support this clonotype. This chain links TRBV19 with TRBJ1-2; no clear D. The germline V gene encodes CDR1 LNHDA and CDR2 SQIVND (reference sequence). This CDR3 has 13 amino acids. Between the trimmed V and J ends, which lost 3 bases and 6 bases, there was a span of 11 bases. The CDR3 nucleotides are TGTGCCAGTAGTATCGGTCAGGCCGATGGCTACACCTTC. It encodes CASSIGQADGYTF.

This clonotype appeared many times. J is TRBJ2-5 and V is TRBV7-2; 9 nucleotides align to TRBD2. The J segment lost 5 bases and the V segment lost 1 base, leaving 5 bases of the junction unmatched. Germline V gene sequence: CDR1 SGHTA, CDR2 FQGNSA. The CDR3 has 15 amino acids. CDR3 nucleotide sequence: TGTGCCAGCAGCTTAGTAGCGGGAGTAGGGGAGACCCAGTACTTC. Encoded protein: CASSLVAGVGETQYF. Combining the CDR3 with reference TRBV7-2 and TRBJ2-5 gives the whole variable domain GAGVSQSPSNKVTEKGKDVELRCDPISGHTALYWYRQSLGQGLEFLIYFQGNSAPDKSGLPSDRFSAERTGGSVSTLTIQRTQQEDSAVYLCASSLVAGVGETQYFGPGTRLLVL.

The chain recombines TRBV4-2 with TRBJ1-3; tentative D call: TRBD1 (6 bases). Germline V gene lookup returns CDR1 LGHNA and CDR2 YNFKEQ. The CDR3 contains 17 residues. V lost 1 base and J 0 bases, leaving 13 bases between the germline ends. The CDR3 here is CASSQVSGASSGNTIYF. CDR3 in DNA: TGTGCCAGCAGCCAAGTGTCAGGGGCTAGCTCTGGAAACACCATATATTTT.

The rearrangement joins TRBV2 to TRBJ2-5; 14 positions agree with TRBD2. The CDR3 spans 17 residues. The germline gives CDR1 SNHLY, CDR2 FYNNEI. The junction had 5 bases not matched to a gene; V was cut back by 4 bases and J by 1 base. CDR3 nucleotide sequence: TGTGCCAGCAGTGGGGGACTAGCGGGGGCCACCCAAGAGACCCAGTACTTC. Translated: CASSGGLAGATQETQYF.